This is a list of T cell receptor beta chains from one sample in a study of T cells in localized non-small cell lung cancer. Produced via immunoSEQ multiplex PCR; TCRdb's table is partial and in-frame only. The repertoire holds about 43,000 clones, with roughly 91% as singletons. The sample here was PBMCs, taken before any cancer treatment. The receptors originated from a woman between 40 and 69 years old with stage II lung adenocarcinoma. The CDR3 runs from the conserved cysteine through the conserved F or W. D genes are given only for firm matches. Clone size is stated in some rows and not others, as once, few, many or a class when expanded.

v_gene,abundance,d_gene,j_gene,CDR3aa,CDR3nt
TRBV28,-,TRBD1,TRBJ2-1,CASSSPGQGPDEQFF,TGTGCCAGCAGTTCACCGGGACAGGGGCCTGATGAGCAGTTCTTC
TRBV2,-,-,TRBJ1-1,CATTGQNTEAFF,TGTGCCACTACGGGACAGAACACTGAAGCTTTCTTT
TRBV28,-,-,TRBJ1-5,CASSFRGPQHF,TGTGCCAGCAGTTTTAGGGGGCCCCAGCATTTT
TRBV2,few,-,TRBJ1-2,CASSEESQGVGGYTF,TGTGCCAGCAGTGAAGAGTCACAGGGTGTGGGTGGCTACACCTTC
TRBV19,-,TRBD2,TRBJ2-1,CASSLGDYGDNEQFF,TGTGCCAGTAGTCTGGGGGACTACGGGGACAATGAGCAGTTCTTC
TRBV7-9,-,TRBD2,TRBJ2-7,CASSPLAGAREQYF,TGTGCCAGCAGCCCTTTAGCGGGAGCCCGCGAGCAGTACTTC
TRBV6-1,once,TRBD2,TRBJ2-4,CASSEDGGRVQYF,TGTGCCAGCAGTGAAGACGGGGGGAGGGTTCAGTACTTC
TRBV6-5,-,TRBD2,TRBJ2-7,CASSYGGRLSSYEQYF,TGTGCCAGCAGTTACGGCGGGAGGCTAAGCTCCTACGAGCAGTACTTC
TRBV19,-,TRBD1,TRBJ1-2,CASNPDRGPYGYTF,TGTGCCAGTAATCCGGACAGGGGGCCCTATGGCTACACCTTC
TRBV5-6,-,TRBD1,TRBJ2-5,CASSTWTGRETQYF,TGTGCCAGCAGCACTTGGACAGGGAGGGAGACCCAGTACTTC
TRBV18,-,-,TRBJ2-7,CASSPPGLAYEQYF,TGTGCCAGCTCACCTCCGGGACTCGCCTACGAGCAGTACTTC
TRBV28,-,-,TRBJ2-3,CASKEGGLADTQYF,TGTGCCAGCAAAGAAGGGGGGTTGGCAGATACGCAGTATTTT
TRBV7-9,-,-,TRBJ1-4,CASRRGGANREKLFF,TGTGCCAGCAGGAGGGGGGGCGCGAATCGTGAAAAACTGTTTTTT
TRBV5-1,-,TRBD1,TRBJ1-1,CASSLAGQGGTEAFF,TGCGCCAGCAGCTTGGCAGGACAGGGGGGGACTGAAGCTTTCTTT
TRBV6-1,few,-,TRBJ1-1,CASDPGGGTRTFF,TGTGCCAGCGATCCTGGCGGTGGGACTCGGACTTTCTTT
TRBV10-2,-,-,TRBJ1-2,CASKKAGVLRGYTF,TGCGCCAGCAAAAAAGCGGGGGTGTTGCGGGGCTACACCTTC
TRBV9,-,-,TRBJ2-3,CASSVSAGNTDTQYF,TGTGCCAGCAGCGTATCGGCGGGGAACACAGATACGCAGTATTTT
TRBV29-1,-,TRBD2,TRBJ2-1,CSVLPHPAGAYNEQFF,TGCAGCGTTCTTCCCCACCCGGCGGGAGCCTACAATGAGCAGTTCTTC
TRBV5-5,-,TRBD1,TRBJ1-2,CASERDRGFGYTF,TGTGCCAGCGAACGGGACAGGGGGTTTGGCTACACCTTC
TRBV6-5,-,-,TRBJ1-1,CASSYLRANTEAFF,TGTGCCAGCAGTTACCTTAGAGCGAACACTGAAGCTTTCTTT
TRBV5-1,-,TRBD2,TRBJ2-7,CASSLGLAGDYEQYF,TGCGCCAGCAGCTTGGGACTAGCGGGAGACTACGAGCAGTACTTC
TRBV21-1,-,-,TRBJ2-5,CASWADQGGETQYF,TGTGCCAGCTGGGCAGATCAGGGAGGAGAGACCCAGTACTTC
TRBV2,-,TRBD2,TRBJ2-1,CASSAGTSGSNEQFF,TGTGCCAGCAGTGCCGGGACTAGCGGGAGTAATGAGCAGTTCTTC